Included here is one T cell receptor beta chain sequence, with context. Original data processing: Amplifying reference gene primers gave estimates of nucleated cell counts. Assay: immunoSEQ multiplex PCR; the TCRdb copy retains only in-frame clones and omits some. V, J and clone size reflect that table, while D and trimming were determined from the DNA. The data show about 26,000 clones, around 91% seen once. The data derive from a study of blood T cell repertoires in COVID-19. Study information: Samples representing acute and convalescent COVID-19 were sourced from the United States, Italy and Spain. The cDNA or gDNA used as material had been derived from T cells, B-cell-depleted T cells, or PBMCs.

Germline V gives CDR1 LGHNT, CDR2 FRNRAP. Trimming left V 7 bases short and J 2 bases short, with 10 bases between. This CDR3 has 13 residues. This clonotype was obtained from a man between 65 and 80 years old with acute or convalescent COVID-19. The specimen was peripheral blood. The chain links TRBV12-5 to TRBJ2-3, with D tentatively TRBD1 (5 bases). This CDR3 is CASVEGVTDTQYF. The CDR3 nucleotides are TGTGCTAGTGTGGAAGGGGTCACAGATACGCAGTATTTT.